This T cell receptor beta chain was sequenced during a study of CD8+ T cells in alopecia areata. Overall study results and limits: Scalp lesions, especially in alopecia totalis/universalis, had higher clonality than normal scalp. Against the mouse data, patients shared TCRs less clearly, possibly for HLA reasons.

After isolation, RNA underwent reverse transcription to generate cDNA as the sequencing template. Clones were read by immunoSEQ multiplex PCR, and TCRdb kept only the in-frame ones, dropping some. The table lists roughly 150,000 clones, about 60% of them singletons. This clone was detected a few times. Its specificity is not known. V was cut by 1 base and J by 3 bases, with 3 bases left in between. This CDR3 is built from 12 residues. Germline assignment: CDR1 ENHRY and CDR2 SYGVKD. The genes are TRBV10-3 and TRBJ2-5, with D hard to call. Input material: CD4+ T cells sorted from blood. This clonotype was sampled from a human donor in good health. CDR3 nucleotides: TGTGCCATCAGTGAGTTAGAAGAGACCCAGTACTTC. It translates to CAISELEETQYF.